Only one count was recorded for the clone carrying this T cell receptor (beta chain). Its antigen is undetermined. The junction departs from the called germline gene at one end, perhaps through a read error. TCRdb passed the multiplex PCR reads through MiXCR, listing each CDR3 protein once. Of about 14,000 distinct CDR3 sequences in the sample, around 53% were seen once. These data originate in a study of breast tumors, draining lymph nodes, adjacent tissues. CDR3 length: 14 amino acids. Germline CDR1 SQVTM, CDR2 ANQGSEA. Regarding the study as a whole: That most tumor T cells come from lymph nodes remained unproven. Compared with lymph nodes, tumors were less diverse; compared with nontumor tissue, more. Luminal-like breast cancer showed significantly higher tumor–nontumor repertoire similarity than basal-like. Data fit most tumor T cells coming from lymph node, expanding in tumor.

The source is a female donor with breast cancer. Some clones in this sample may be carry-over from other donors' samples. The rearrangement links TRBV29-1 to TRBJ1-3; tentative D call: TRBD1 (5 bases). The sequencing sample was made of tumor-adjacent breast tissue. The CDR3 DNA sequence: TGCAGCGTTTACGGAGCGGGAGGGGAAAACACCATATACTTT. This translates into CSVYGAGGENTIYF.